A single sample is the source of the 10 T cell receptor beta chains below, sequenced in a study of early T cells in non-severe SARS-CoV-2 infection. Using its own MiXCR run on the 5' RACE reads, TCRdb lists one record per CDR3 protein. The sample includes tens of thousands of distinct CDR3 sequences, roughly 12% seen only once; the top ten take approximately 4.5%. Sequenced: whole blood. These receptors were taken from an adult who was a healthcare worker with PCR-confirmed SARS-CoV-2 infection or an uninfected control (not recorded which).

This clonotype was found many times. The V and J genes are TRBV9 and TRBJ2-3; D possibly corresponds to TRBD2 (6 bases). This CDR3 spans 16 amino acids. Germline V gene data show CDR1 as SGDLS and CDR2 as YYNGEE. V was pared by 2 bases and J by 2 bases, with 15 bases between. CDR3 protein: CASSVRLARDTDTQYF. The CDR3 bases are TGTGCCAGCAGCGTGCGGCTAGCGAGAGACACAGATACGCAGTATTTT. Based on the CDR3 plus reference TRBV9 and TRBJ2-3, the full variable domain is DSGVTQTPKHLITATGQRVTLRCSPRSGDLSVYWYQQSLDQGLQFLIQYYNGEERAKGNILERFSAQQFPDLHSELNLSSLELGDSALYFCASSVRLARDTDTQYFGPGTRLTVL.

This rearrangement joins TRBV29-1 to TRBJ2-4; 7 bases align to TRBD1. The CDR3 extends over 14 amino acids. Looked up from germline, CDR1 is SQVTM and CDR2 is ANQGSEA. The ends lost 4 bases at V and 2 bases at J; junction bases unmatched: 5. The CDR3 bases are TGCAGCGTTGGACAGGGAGTAACCAAAAACATTCAGTACTTC. This sequence encodes CSVGQGVTKNIQYF.

The sample holds a few counts of this clonotype. The rearrangement links TRBV19 to TRBJ1-5; 7 bases agree with TRBD1. The CDR3 totals 14 residues. Germline CDR1 LNHDA, CDR2 SQIVND (reference sequence). Trimming took 3 bases from V and 7 from J; bases not matched to a gene: 6. CDR3 sequence: CASSIKATGQPQHF. The DNA for the CDR3 is TGTGCCAGTAGTATCAAGGCGACAGGGCAGCCCCAGCATTTT.

This clonotype was seen a handful of times. V usage is TRBV6-5 and J usage is TRBJ2-1; TRBD1 matches 8 bases. Trimming cost V 4 bases and J 5 bases; bases outside gene matches: 7. The CDR3 contains 15 residues. The germline gives CDR1 MNHEY, CDR2 SVGAGI. CDR3 nucleotide sequence: TGTGCCAGCAGTTCCCACAGGGGGACCAACAATGAGCAGTTCTTC. Encoded protein: CASSSHRGTNNEQFF.

This clonotype was detected only a few times. V gene TRBV11-2 combines with J gene TRBJ2-1; D possibly corresponds to TRBD2 (6 bases). The ends were cut back, 1 base at V and 10 bases at J, with 11 bases in the middle. The CDR3 extends over 13 amino acids. Per the germline V gene, CDR1 is SGHAT and CDR2 is FQNNGV. For the CDR3, the DNA is TGTGCCAGCAGCTTAGGCGGGATCTTCGAGCAGTTCTTC. Protein product: CASSLGGIFEQFF.

Ten or more counts support this clonotype. V usage is TRBV7-9 and J usage is TRBJ1-5; D is possibly TRBD1 (6 bases). This CDR3 region has 12 residues. Per the germline V gene, CDR1 is SEHNR and CDR2 is FQNEAQ (reference sequence). Trimming took 10 bases from V and 8 from J, leaving 15 bases between them. Written as DNA, the CDR3 is TGTGCCACCACGGGGGGCCAGGAGCCCCAGCATTTT. The encoded protein is CATTGGQEPQHF.

In regard to this clonotype: One junction end does not reproduce the germline sequence, and a read error may be involved. The chain recombines TRBV19 with TRBJ2-3, with 8 bases lining up with TRBD2. The CDR3 is 15 residues long. The germline V gene encodes CDR1 LNHDA and CDR2 SQIVND (reference sequence). The CDR3 nucleotides are TGTGTCAGTAGTATCAAGCGGGGGAGCACAGATACGCAGTATTTT. This gives the protein CVSSIKRGSTDTQYF.

This clonotype has a handful of counts. The chain carries TRBV7-2 and TRBJ2-1; unclear D gene. Trimming left V 1 base short and J 3 bases short, with 7 bases between. Looked up from germline, CDR1 is SGHTA and CDR2 is FQGNSA. The CDR3 sequence is 14 residues long. CDR3 protein: CASSLVTGYNEQFF. CDR3 DNA: TGTGCCAGCAGCTTAGTAACGGGCTACAATGAGCAGTTCTTC. Full variable domain (missing parts from reference TRBV7-2 and TRBJ2-1): GAGVSQSPSNKVTEKGKDVELRCDPISGHTALYWYRQSLGQGLEFLIYFQGNSAPDKSGLPSDRFSAERTGGSVSTLTIQRTQQEDSAVYLCASSLVTGYNEQFFGPGTRLTVL.

The chain uses TRBV6-5 and TRBJ1-2, with D unclear. Trimming pared 2 bases from V and 0 bases from J, leaving 13 bases between. The CDR3 covers 16 residues. In germline, CDR1 is MNHEY, CDR2 SVGAGI. The chain's CDR3 is CASSYDPPAANYGYTF. As DNA, the CDR3 is TGTGCCAGCAGTTACGATCCTCCGGCAGCTAACTATGGCTACACCTTC.

This clonotype occurred many times. The genes are TRBV15 and TRBJ1-5; TRBD1 is a possible D gene (6 bases). The CDR3 sequence is 15 residues long. The ends were cut back, 1 base at V and 3 bases at J, with 10 bases in the middle. Germline-derived CDR1 and CDR2 are LNHNV and YYDKDF (reference sequence). CDR3 DNA sequence: TGTGCCACCAGCAGAGGCTCAGGGGACAATCAGCCCCAGCATTTT. Its translation is CATSRGSGDNQPQHF.